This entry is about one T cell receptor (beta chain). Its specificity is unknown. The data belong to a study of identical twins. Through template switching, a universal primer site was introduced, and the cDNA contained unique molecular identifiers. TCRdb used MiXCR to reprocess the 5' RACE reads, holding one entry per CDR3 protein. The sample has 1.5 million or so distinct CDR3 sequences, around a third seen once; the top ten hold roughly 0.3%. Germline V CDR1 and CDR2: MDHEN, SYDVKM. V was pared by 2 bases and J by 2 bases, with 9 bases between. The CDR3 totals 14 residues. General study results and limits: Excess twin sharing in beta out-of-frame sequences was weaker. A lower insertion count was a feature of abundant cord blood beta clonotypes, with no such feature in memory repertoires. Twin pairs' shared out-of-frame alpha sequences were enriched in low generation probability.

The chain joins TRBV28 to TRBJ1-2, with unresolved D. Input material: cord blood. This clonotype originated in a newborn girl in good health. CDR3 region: CASSLPGINYGYTF. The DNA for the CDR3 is TGTGCCAGCAGTTTACCGGGGATAAACTATGGCTACACCTTC.